This T cell receptor beta chain was captured by sequencing in a study of T cell responses to AZD1222 COVID-19 vaccine. General observations from the study: Repertoire collection took place solely once the T cell response had peaked. Just a handful of AZD1222 recipients were seropositive at baseline. Donors in the cohort were predominantly white British and more often female, and clonal diversity was possibly underestimated. With dominance at 160-218 and 743-854, vaccine-associated CD4 TCRs spanned spike.

About this clone: Its antigen is as yet unknown.

The V gene's germline CDR1 is LNHDA and CDR2 SQIVND (reference sequence). The ends were cut back, 5 bases at V and 3 bases at J, with 10 bases in the middle. The CDR3 consists of 13 residues. The method was immunoSEQ multiplex PCR; TCRdb's version includes in-frame clones alone and lacks a portion of them. Of around 110,000 clones in the sample, roughly 87% were seen once. The sample here was peripheral blood, taken on day 0 of AZD1222 vaccination. The chain is built from TRBV19 and TRBJ1-2; no clear D gene. This TCR was recovered from an adult in good health. Here the CDR3 reads CASSVEGDYGYTF. The CDR3 DNA follows: TGTGCCAGTAGTGTGGAGGGCGACTATGGCTACACCTTC.